The sequence of this T cell receptor (beta chain) was determined in a study of blood T cell repertoires in COVID-19. Turning to the study itself: Nucleic acid was either cDNA or gDNA, and it came from T cells, B-cell-depleted T cells, or PBMCs.

Patients at the Seattle site were enrolled during active infection and followed longitudinally. In this sample, this clone turned up a few times. The germline V and J ends were trimmed by 2 bases and 4 bases, with 9 bases remaining between them. Germline CDR1 SGHTA, CDR2 FQGTGA. CDR3 size: 14 residues. In the authors' workflow: Estimation of nucleated cell counts relied on the amplification of reference gene primers. Repertoires were generated with immunoSEQ multiplex PCR, while TCRdb's copy carries only in-frame clones and drops some. V and J calls plus clone size are reproduced from that table; the DNA served to infer D and trimming. The table includes around 270,000 clones, approximately 85% detected once.

The clonotype originates from a human donor with COVID-19, enrolled during active disease. The donor label of this sample is uncertain. Sequenced sample: peripheral blood. The chain combines TRBV7-3 with TRBJ2-1, with a tentative D call TRBD2 (6 bases). CDR3 nucleotide sequence: TGTGCCAGCAGCTTAGCGGGACCTTACAATGAGCAGTTCTTC. The encoded protein is CASSLAGPYNEQFF. Full variable domain (missing parts from reference TRBV7-3 and TRBJ2-1): GAGVSQTPSNKVTEKGKYVELRCDPISGHTALYWYRQSLGQGPEFLIYFQGTGAADDSGLPNDRFFAVRPEGSVSTLKIQRTERGDSAVYLCASSLAGPYNEQFFGPGTRLTVL.